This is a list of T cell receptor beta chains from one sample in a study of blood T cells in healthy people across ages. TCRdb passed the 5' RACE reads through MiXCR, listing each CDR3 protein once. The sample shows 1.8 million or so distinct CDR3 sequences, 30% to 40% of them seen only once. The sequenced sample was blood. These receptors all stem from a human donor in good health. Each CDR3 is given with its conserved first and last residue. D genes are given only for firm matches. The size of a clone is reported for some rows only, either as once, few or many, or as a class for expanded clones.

cdr3_nt: TGCAGCGTTGACCGGTATGGGGATAACACAGATACGCAGTATTTT; cdr3_aa: CSVDRYGDNTDTQYF; clone_size: .; d_call: .; v_call: TRBV29-1; j_call: TRBJ2-3
cdr3_nt: TGTGCCAGCAGCCAAATCGCAGGGGCCACTGAAGCTTTCTTT; cdr3_aa: CASSQIAGATEAFF; clone_size: .; d_call: .; v_call: TRBV4-2; j_call: TRBJ1-1
cdr3_nt: TGTGCCAGCAAACAGAGGGGTGACCAGCCCCAGCATTTT; cdr3_aa: CASKQRGDQPQHF; clone_size: .; d_call: .; v_call: TRBV6-2/TRBV6-3; j_call: TRBJ1-5
cdr3_nt: TGCAGTGCTAGAGATCCGGGGGACGGCCGAATCTCCTACGAGCAGTACTTC; cdr3_aa: CSARDPGDGRISYEQYF; clone_size: .; d_call: .; v_call: TRBV20-1; j_call: TRBJ2-7
cdr3_nt: TGTGCCAGCAGTTACTCTGCAGTTAGTGATGGCTACACCTTC; cdr3_aa: CASSYSAVSDGYTF; clone_size: few; d_call: .; v_call: TRBV6-6; j_call: TRBJ1-2
cdr3_nt: TGCGCCAGCTTAGGACGGGGGGAATACAATGAGCAGTTCTTC; cdr3_aa: CASLGRGEYNEQFF; clone_size: few; d_call: TRBD2; v_call: TRBV5-1; j_call: TRBJ2-1
cdr3_nt: TGTGCCAGCAGCCTGGAATGGAACACCGGGGAGCTGTTTTTT; cdr3_aa: CASSLEWNTGELFF; clone_size: .; d_call: .; v_call: TRBV5-5; j_call: TRBJ2-2
cdr3_nt: TGTGCCAGCAGTTCGCTATGGGCCAGGGGGCGCGAGTACTATGGCTACACCTTC; cdr3_aa: CASSSLWARGREYYGYTF; clone_size: few; d_call: TRBD1; v_call: TRBV6-5; j_call: TRBJ1-2
cdr3_nt: TGCGCCAGCAGCTTGTTGGGGGTTGGACAGCAAGAGACCCAGTACTTC; cdr3_aa: CASSLLGVGQQETQYF; clone_size: .; d_call: .; v_call: TRBV5-1; j_call: TRBJ2-5
cdr3_nt: TGTGCCAGCTCCCGGGGCCCGTTCGGGTCCCAGCATTTT; cdr3_aa: CASSRGPFGSQHF; clone_size: .; d_call: .; v_call: TRBV7-2; j_call: TRBJ1-5
cdr3_nt: TGTGCCAGCAGTACGGGAACACAATATGGCTACACCTTC; cdr3_aa: CASSTGTQYGYTF; clone_size: .; d_call: .; v_call: TRBV6-2/TRBV6-3; j_call: TRBJ1-2
cdr3_nt: TGTGCCAGCAGTTTTTCTTCAGCGGGAGATACGCAGTATTTT; cdr3_aa: CASSFSSAGDTQYF; clone_size: few; d_call: .; v_call: TRBV12-3/TRBV12-4; j_call: TRBJ2-3
cdr3_nt: TGTGCCAGCAGCTCGGCAGGTGGGGCCAACGTCCTGACTTTC; cdr3_aa: CASSSAGGANVLTF; clone_size: .; d_call: .; v_call: TRBV7-6; j_call: TRBJ2-6
cdr3_nt: TGTGCCAGCAGCTTGCTATCCGGACAGGGCGGTCGTGAAAAACTGTTTTTT; cdr3_aa: CASSLLSGQGGREKLFF; clone_size: few; d_call: TRBD1; v_call: TRBV5-6; j_call: TRBJ1-4
cdr3_nt: TGTGCCAGCATCCGGCAGGGAGGACGGGCCCTCCACTTT; cdr3_aa: CASIRQGGRALHF; clone_size: once; d_call: .; v_call: TRBV2; j_call: TRBJ1-6
cdr3_nt: TGTGCCAGCAGTTACTCGGACAGTCGCACAGATACGCAGTATTTT; cdr3_aa: CASSYSDSRTDTQYF; clone_size: .; d_call: .; v_call: TRBV6-2/TRBV6-3; j_call: TRBJ2-3
cdr3_nt: TGCGCCAGCAGTCACCCAGGGATTAACGAGCAGTACTTC; cdr3_aa: CASSHPGINEQYF; clone_size: .; d_call: .; v_call: TRBV23-1; j_call: TRBJ2-7
cdr3_nt: TGTGCCAGCAGTTTTTCGGGGCGCGGTGGTAATTCACCCCTCCACTTT; cdr3_aa: CASSFSGRGGNSPLHF; clone_size: few; d_call: .; v_call: TRBV12-3/TRBV12-4; j_call: TRBJ1-6
cdr3_nt: TGCAGTGCTAGACGGGACTCCTACACAGATACGCAGTATTTT; cdr3_aa: CSARRDSYTDTQYF; clone_size: .; d_call: .; v_call: TRBV20-1; j_call: TRBJ2-3
cdr3_nt: TGTGCCAGCAGTTTTTCTACAGGTCTGAGAAAACTGTTTTTT; cdr3_aa: CASSFSTGLRKLFF; clone_size: .; d_call: .; v_call: TRBV28; j_call: TRBJ1-4
cdr3_nt: TGTGCCAGCAGCAAAGGGGCGGGTCGGGCTCCCTACGAGCAGTACTTC; cdr3_aa: CASSKGAGRAPYEQYF; clone_size: many; d_call: .; v_call: TRBV7-2; j_call: TRBJ2-7
cdr3_nt: TGTGCCAGCAGCCGCGGGCAGGAGCAGTACTTC; cdr3_aa: CASSRGQEQYF; clone_size: few; d_call: .; v_call: TRBV27; j_call: TRBJ2-5
cdr3_nt: TGTGCCAGCAGCCCGGCGCCGACTAGCGGGGGGCCGACCTACGAGCAGTACTTC; cdr3_aa: CASSPAPTSGGPTYEQYF; clone_size: few; d_call: TRBD2; v_call: TRBV7-2; j_call: TRBJ2-7
cdr3_nt: TGTGCCACCAGGGAGCGGGGTCAGGTTGAGCAGTACTTC; cdr3_aa: CATRERGQVEQYF; clone_size: .; d_call: TRBD2; v_call: TRBV24-1; j_call: TRBJ2-4
cdr3_nt: TGTGCCAGCAGTTCACTCTACAAGGAATCCTATGGCTACACCTTC; cdr3_aa: CASSSLYKESYGYTF; clone_size: .; d_call: .; v_call: TRBV11-2; j_call: TRBJ1-2
cdr3_nt: TGCGCCAGCAGCCAATCGACGGTAGTCTATGGCTACACCTTC; cdr3_aa: CASSQSTVVYGYTF; clone_size: few; d_call: .; v_call: TRBV4-3; j_call: TRBJ1-2
cdr3_nt: TGTGCCAGCAGGGACTGGACCTACGAGCAGTACTTC; cdr3_aa: CASRDWTYEQYF; clone_size: .; d_call: .; v_call: TRBV27; j_call: TRBJ2-7
cdr3_nt: TGTGCCAGCAGTAGAGGACTAGACTACGAGCAGTTCTTC; cdr3_aa: CASSRGLDYEQFF; clone_size: .; d_call: TRBD2; v_call: TRBV6-5; j_call: TRBJ2-1